This section outlines one T cell receptor beta chain sequence together with its context. What it binds is unknown. A read error may account for a junction end that differs from germline. CDR3 length: 13 residues. Germline CDR1 reads ENHRY; CDR2 reads SYGVKD. This sample was taken from a study of blood T cells in healthy people across ages. Every sample had a minimum of 6 million PBMCs isolated. RNA extraction gave at least 5.5 micrograms of total RNA per sample. Findings and caveats of the study: Older age coincided with a roughly linear decline in TCR beta diversity per million T cells.

Together with a sample-barcoded 5' primer, a J-beta primer mix was included in a second PCR lasting about 6 to 11 cycles. Each of the samples gave a minimum of 2.5 million paired-end reads that contained CDR3. One entry per CDR3 protein results from TCRdb running MiXCR on the 5' RACE reads. Of 700,000 or so distinct CDR3 sequences listed, 40% to 45% were seen once; the top ten hold around 32%. The J gene is TRBJ2-4, the V gene TRBV10-3; perhaps TRBD2 as D (5 bases). The J call could be wrong; TRBJ2-7 is a better fit for the DNA end. The TCR comes from a man aged 80 or over in good health. The sample taken for sequencing was blood. The CDR3 sequence is CAVSELDSSEQYF. The CDR3 region has the DNA TGTGCCGTCAGTGAACTAGATTCCTCCGAGCAGTACTTC.